This TCR beta chain was recovered during a study of vaccination effects on CD4 cells after COVID-19. About this clone: Its target is unknown.

Libraries were prepared by immunoSEQ multiplex PCR; TCRdb keeps only in-frame clonotypes and omits some of them. The sample shows tens of thousands of clones, approximately 77% of them seen only once. Notes on the study in general: The vaccine-induced clones of healthy vaccinees included only 1 of 255 that cross-reacted with common cold coronaviruses. By a late point after vaccination, infection- and vaccine-induced clones had shrunk markedly through clonal contraction.

With the ViraFEST assay, the study expanded antigen-specific CD4+ T cells using viral peptide pools, then sequenced them. After more than 8 days in culture, the CD4+ T cells were isolated. People in the vaccine group had not been infected with SARS-CoV-2 before, and their nucleocapsid antibodies were negative. Cultivation was performed at roughly 2.2 million PBMC per well with 9 to 10 IU/ml IL-2 and around 10 ug/ml peptides added. Half the medium was swapped for IL-2 medium on days 3 and 7. The TCR sequence derives from a human donor who received a COVID-19 vaccine. This specimen consisted of CD4+ T cells from PBMCs cultured with HCoV-NL63 spike peptides, obtained before COVID-19 vaccination.

CDR3 protein: CASSITSGRTDTQYF. CDR3 bases: TGTGCCAGCTCAATAACTAGCGGACGCACAGATACGCAGTATTTT. J is TRBJ2-3 and V is TRBV18; 8 bases match TRBD2. Germline lookup yields CDR1 KGHSH and CDR2 LQKENI. CDR3 size: 15 residues. Trimming removed 5 bases from V and 1 base from J; junction bases left unmatched: 5.